The subject of this entry is one TCR beta chain. Antigen specificity is unknown. CDR1 is SGHVS and CDR2 is FQNEAQ in the germline V gene. Deletions cut 5 bases from V and 11 bases from J, with 12 bases between. The CDR3 totals 11 residues. The repertoire was sequenced with immunoSEQ multiplex PCR; TCRdb's copy has only in-frame clones and lacks some. The sample has under 95,000 clones; more than 70% are singletons. The data stem from a study of OX40 agonist ivuxolimab in advanced cancers. The study's findings and limits: The study found that CD8+ T cells averaged more expanded clones than CD4+.

This TCR was recovered from an adult with an advanced solid tumor such as melanoma, head and neck, liver or kidney cancer. The V call is TRBV7-8, the J call TRBJ2-5; TRBD2 might be the D (6 bases). This material consisted of CD4+ or CD8+ T cells sorted from blood, taken in a trial of the OX40 agonist ivuxolimab. Written as DNA, the CDR3 is TGTGCCAGCAGCCGTGCGGGACGGCAGTACTTC. Protein product: CASSRAGRQYF.